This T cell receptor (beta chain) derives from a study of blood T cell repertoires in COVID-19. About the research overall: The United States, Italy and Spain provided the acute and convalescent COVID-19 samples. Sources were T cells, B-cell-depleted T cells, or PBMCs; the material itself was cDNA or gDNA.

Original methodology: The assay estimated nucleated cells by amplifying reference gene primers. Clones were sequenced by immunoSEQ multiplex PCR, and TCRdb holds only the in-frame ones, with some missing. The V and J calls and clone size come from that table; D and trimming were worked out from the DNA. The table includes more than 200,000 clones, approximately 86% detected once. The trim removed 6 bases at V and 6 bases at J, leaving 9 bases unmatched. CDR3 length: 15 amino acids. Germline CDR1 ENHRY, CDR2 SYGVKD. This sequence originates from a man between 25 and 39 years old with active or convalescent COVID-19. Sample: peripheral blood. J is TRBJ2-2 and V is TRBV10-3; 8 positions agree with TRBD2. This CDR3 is CAIRSTGGPAGELFF. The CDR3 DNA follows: TGTGCCATCAGGTCGACGGGGGGGCCGGCCGGGGAGCTGTTTTTT.